A single sample gave rise to the 31 T cell receptor beta chains below, sequenced in a study of blood T cell repertoires in COVID-19. This table comes from immunoSEQ multiplex PCR, and its TCRdb copy is limited to in-frame clones, with some not included. The data hold 180,000 or so clones, with about 85% observed a single time. The sequenced sample was peripheral blood. Receptor source: a woman aged 80 or over with acute or convalescent COVID-19.

The chain combines TRBV6-6 with TRBJ2-1, with 7 bases identical to TRBD2. Germline V lookup: CDR1 MNHNY, CDR2 SVGAGI (reference sequence). The J segment lost 2 bases and the V segment lost 8 bases, leaving 6 bases of the junction unmatched. The CDR3 length is 14 residues. In nucleotides, the CDR3 is TGTGCCAGCGGGGGTGGGACTACCTACAATGAGCAGTTCTTC. Translating gives CASGGGTTYNEQFF.

The J gene is TRBJ1-2, the V gene TRBV12-3 or TRBV12-4; 8 bases fit TRBD1. The V and J ends lost 6 bases and 2 bases, in that order; junction bases with no gene match: 2. This CDR3 has 13 amino acids. CDR3 nucleotides: TGTGCCAGCAGGACAGGGGCAAACTATGGCTACACCTTC. Translating it yields CASRTGANYGYTF.

V and J are TRBV18 and TRBJ1-5; TRBD1 aligns across 7 bases. The CDR3 spans 14 residues. Losses at the gene ends were 3 bases for V and 6 bases for J; bases not matched to a gene: 5. Germline V gene data show CDR1 as KGHSH and CDR2 as LQKENI. CDR3 nucleotide sequence: TGTGCCAGCTCACCGACAGGGAGAGGTCAGCCCCAGCATTTT. Its translation is CASSPTGRGQPQHF.

The J gene is TRBJ2-5, the V gene TRBV12-5, with 8 nucleotides matching TRBD1. V dropped 1 base and J dropped 4; count of bases not matched to a gene: 8. Germline loops: CDR1 LGHNT, CDR2 FRNRAP. This CDR3 has 16 residues. The CDR3 sequence is CASGLGGQGARETQYF. The CDR3 nucleotides read TGTGCTAGTGGTTTGGGCGGGCAGGGGGCGCGAGAGACCCAGTACTTC.

V is TRBV7-7 and J is TRBJ2-3; 14 bases line up with TRBD2. CDR1 is SSHAT and CDR2 is FNYEAQ in the germline V gene (reference sequence). V gave up 5 bases and J gave up 5 bases; unmatched junction bases: 3. This CDR3 spans 15 amino acids. The CDR3 DNA reads TGTGCCAGCAGCCCCGGGACTAGCGGGGGAGATACGCAGTATTTT. The encoded protein is CASSPGTSGGDTQYF.

The J gene is TRBJ2-6, the V gene TRBV15, with 9 nucleotides matching TRBD1. Germline V gene sequence: CDR1 LNHNV, CDR2 YYDKDF (reference sequence). This CDR3 has 18 amino acids. J lost 3 bases, V lost 3 bases, and 9 bases had no gene match. CDR3 nucleotide sequence: TGTGCCACCAGCAGGGCGGGACAGGGTTCTTTTGGGGCCAACGTCCTGACTTTC. Translation gives CATSRAGQGSFGANVLTF.

The chain uses TRBV5-6 and TRBJ1-2; 7 nucleotides line up with TRBD1. V lost 4 bases, J lost 7 bases, and 7 bases stayed unmatched. The CDR3 has 13 amino acids. Looked up from germline, CDR1 is SGHDT and CDR2 is YYEEEE. CDR3 nucleotides: TGTGCCAGCAGCCTGCAGGGGGTTGGTGGCTACACCTTC. This encodes CASSLQGVGGYTF.

V is TRBV5-4 and J is TRBJ2-1, with TRBD2 identical over 12 bases. CDR1 and CDR2 from the germline V gene are SGHNT and YYREEE (reference sequence). The CDR3 consists of 16 residues. The V and J ends lost 3 bases and 3 bases, in that order; junction bases with no gene match: 4. The CDR3: CASSSQTSGGYNEQFF. CDR3 in DNA: TGTGCCAGCAGCTCCCAGACTAGCGGGGGCTACAATGAGCAGTTCTTC.

This clone occurred a few times. The J gene is TRBJ1-2, the V gene TRBV5-1, with D hard to call. This CDR3 contains 12 residues. Germline loops: CDR1 SGHRS, CDR2 YFSETQ. Trimming took off 0 bases at V and 8 bases at J, with 8 bases between the two ends. The CDR3 nucleotides read TGCGCCAGCAGCTTGGACGGGTACGGCTACACCTTC. Translated, it gives CASSLDGYGYTF. Variable domain in full (rest from reference TRBV5-1 and TRBJ1-2): KAGVTQTPRYLIKTRGQQVTLSCSPISGHRSVSWYQQTPGQGLQFLFEYFSETQRNKGNFPGRFSGRQFSNSRSEMNVSTLELGDSALYLCASSLDGYGYTFGSGTRLTVV.

This clone was observed a single time. The V and J genes are TRBV5-1 and TRBJ2-3; TRBD2 might be the D (5 bases). Trimming took off 0 bases at V and 3 bases at J, with 8 bases between the two ends. The germline V gene has CDR1 SGHRS and CDR2 YFSETQ. The CDR3 is 14 residues long. CDR3 bases: TGCGCCAGCAGCTTGGGGGAGCCAACAGATACGCAGTATTTT. Its translation: CASSLGEPTDTQYF.

J is TRBJ2-5 and V is TRBV7-8, with TRBD1 as a possible D gene (5 bases). The CDR3 spans 14 residues. Trimming removed 5 bases at V and 1 base at J, with 11 bases between. Looked up from germline, CDR1 is SGHVS and CDR2 is FQNEAQ. The DNA for the CDR3 is TGTGCCAGCAGCCGGCAGGGCTCCCAAGAGACCCAGTACTTC. It yields the protein CASSRQGSQETQYF. The full variable domain, completed using reference TRBV7-8 and TRBJ2-5, is GAGVSQSPRYKVAKRGQDVALRCDPISGHVSLFWYQQALGQGPEFLTYFQNEAQLDKSGLPSDRFFAERPEGSVSTLKIQRTQQEDSAVYLCASSRQGSQETQYFGPGTRLLVL.

The chain couples TRBV7-9 to TRBJ2-1; possible D gene TRBD1, 6 bases. Trimming shortened V by 4 bases and J by 2 bases, and 18 bases separated the two germline ends. CDR3 length: 17 residues. Germline CDR1 and CDR2: SEHNR and FQNEAQ (reference sequence). The CDR3 DNA reads TGTGCCAGCAGCTCTTGGGCAGGGGCGGTCCCCTACAATGAGCAGTTCTTC. It encodes CASSSWAGAVPYNEQFF.

The chain has TRBV3-1 (or the pseudogene TRBV3-2) and TRBJ1-5; D ambiguous. The CDR3 loop spans 15 amino acids. V lost 0 bases to trimming and J lost 9 bases, with 15 bases between them. The germline CDR1 and CDR2 sequences are LGHDT and YNNKEL (reference sequence). The CDR3 spells CASSQEGGLIRPQHF. The CDR3 DNA reads TGTGCCAGCAGCCAAGAAGGAGGGCTGATTAGGCCCCAGCATTTT.

The rearrangement links TRBV5-1 to TRBJ2-7; 8 bases are a match to TRBD1. The CDR3 is made up of 15 amino acids. CDR1 is SGHRS, CDR2 YFSETQ, per germline. The ends lost 0 bases at V and 1 base at J; junction bases unmatched: 3. The CDR3 region is CASSLGDRTSYEQYF. CDR3 DNA sequence: TGCGCCAGCAGCTTGGGGGACAGGACTTCCTACGAGCAGTACTTC.

The chain carries TRBV21-1 and TRBJ1-2. TRBV21-1 is a listed pseudogene. CDR3 size: 15 residues. In nucleotides, the CDR3 is TGTGCCAGCAGCAGGGAGCAGGCCGCTAACTATGGCTACACCTTC. It encodes CASSREQAANYGYTF.

The J gene is TRBJ2-1, the V gene TRBV5-1; TRBD2 matches 8 bases. Germline V gene lookup returns CDR1 SGHRS and CDR2 YFSETQ. V was pared by 3 bases and J by 4 bases, with 0 bases of the junction left unmatched. The CDR3 consists of 13 residues. CDR3 sequence (DNA): TGCGCCAGCAGCTCGGGGGGGTACAATGAGCAGTTCTTC. This codes for CASSSGGYNEQFF.

The rearrangement uses TRBV14 and TRBJ2-7; TRBD2 might be the D (5 bases). Trimming took 1 base from V and 0 from J, leaving 25 bases between them. This CDR3 comprises 20 residues. CDR1 is SGHDN, CDR2 FVKESK, per germline. This CDR3 reads CASSQGTGWARGYYSYEQYF. The CDR3 nucleotides are TGTGCCAGCAGCCAAGGTACCGGATGGGCTCGCGGGTACTACTCCTACGAGCAGTACTTC. Drawing the rest from reference TRBV14 and TRBJ2-7, the complete variable domain is EAGVTQFPSHSVIEKGQTVTLRCDPISGHDNLYWYRRVMGKEIKFLLHFVKESKQDESGMPNNRFLAERTGGTYSTLKVQPAELEDSGVYFCASSQGTGWARGYYSYEQYFGPGTRLTVT.

This chain joins TRBV2 and TRBJ1-5, with unresolved D. The germline V gene encodes CDR1 SNHLY and CDR2 FYNNEI. Trimming took 3 bases from V and 0 from J, leaving 9 bases between them. This CDR3 region has 15 residues. The CDR3: CASSEREGSNQPQHF. The CDR3, as DNA: TGTGCCAGCAGTGAGAGGGAAGGTAGCAATCAGCCCCAGCATTTT.

The chain links TRBV25-1 to TRBJ1-1; 8 nucleotides agree with TRBD1. The V gene's germline CDR1 is MGHDK and CDR2 SYGVNS. The CDR3 is 13 residues long. V gave up 3 bases and J gave up 7 bases; unmatched junction bases: 4. The CDR3 here is CASSDRGRSEAFF. As DNA, the CDR3 is TGTGCCAGCAGTGACAGGGGGCGAAGTGAAGCTTTCTTT.

V and J are TRBV29-1 and TRBJ1-2; D unresolved. Trimming cost V 1 base and J 1 base, with 10 bases left between them. Germline values: CDR1 SQVTM, CDR2 ANQGSEA. This CDR3 contains 14 residues. CDR3 amino acids: CSVEVGEFNYGYTF. CDR3 DNA sequence: TGCAGCGTTGAAGTCGGGGAGTTTAACTATGGCTACACCTTC. Together with reference TRBV29-1 and TRBJ1-2, the CDR3 gives the full variable domain: SAVISQKPSRDICQRGTSLTIQCQVDSQVTMMFWYRQQPGQSLTLIATANQGSEATYESGFVIDKFPISRPNLTFSTLTVSNMSPEDSSIYLCSVEVGEFNYGYTFGSGTRLTVV.

The gene calls are TRBV12-3 or TRBV12-4 and TRBJ2-7; 7 positions agree with TRBD1. The CDR3 is made up of 13 amino acids. V was pared by 5 bases and J by 4 bases, with 5 bases of the junction left unmatched. CDR3 residues: CASSTGTAYEQYF. The CDR3 DNA follows: TGTGCCAGCAGTACCGGGACAGCGTACGAGCAGTACTTC.

This chain links TRBV11-2 with TRBJ2-1, with 9 bases identical to TRBD2. CDR1 is SGHAT, CDR2 FQNNGV, per germline. After removal of 1 base from V and 2 bases from J, the junction contained 6 bases not matched to a gene. CDR3 length: 17 residues. CDR3 amino acids: CASSLVQPSGTYNEQFF. Written as DNA, the CDR3 is TGTGCCAGCAGCTTAGTTCAGCCTAGCGGGACCTACAATGAGCAGTTCTTC.

The chain links TRBV10-1 to TRBJ2-3, with 9 positions matching TRBD2. Unmatched junction bases numbered 3, after V lost 2 bases and J lost 0 bases. The CDR3 contains 16 residues. In germline, CDR1 is WNHNN, CDR2 SYGVQD (reference sequence). Here the CDR3 DNA reads TGCGCCAGCAGTGAGGCTAGCGGGGCTAGCACAGATACGCAGTATTTT. Protein: CASSEASGASTDTQYF.

CDR3 DNA sequence: TGTGCCAGCTCTTCATTTTTGGGGGCAGGAGTGGGATACGAGCAGTACTTC. It translates to CASSSFLGAGVGYEQYF. The J gene is TRBJ2-7, the V gene TRBV18, with a possible D match to TRBD1 (6 bases). Germline lookup yields CDR1 KGHSH and CDR2 LQKENI. CDR3 length equals 17 residues. V shed 6 bases and J shed 4 bases, with 25 bases lying between them. The full variable domain, rest sourced from reference TRBV18 and TRBJ2-7, is NAGVMQNPRHLVRRRGQEARLRCSPMKGHSHVYWYRQLPEEGLKFMVYLQKENIIDESGMPKERFSAEFPKEGPSILRIQQVVRGDSAAYFCASSSFLGAGVGYEQYFGPGTRLTVT.

In this sample, this clone turned up once. V is TRBV6-2 or TRBV6-3 and J is TRBJ2-3, with 9 bases matching TRBD1. The V gene end was trimmed by 6 bases and the J gene end by 2 bases; junction bases not matched to a gene: 6. The CDR3 runs 15 residues. CDR1 is MNHEY, CDR2 SVGEGT, per germline. CDR3 region: CASSPGTGHTDTQYF. CDR3 DNA: TGTGCCAGCAGCCCCGGGACAGGGCACACAGATACGCAGTATTTT.

V gene TRBV7-3 combines with J gene TRBJ2-5, with 10 bases aligning to TRBD2. The V segment lost 5 bases and the J segment 1 base; nucleotides outside the gene matches: 19. Germline V gene sequence: CDR1 SGHTA, CDR2 FQGTGA. The CDR3 consists of 20 residues. CDR3 amino acids: CASSPPIIELAGRFQETQYF. The CDR3 region has the DNA TGTGCCAGCAGCCCTCCGATCATCGAACTAGCGGGGCGTTTCCAAGAGACCCAGTACTTC. Looking up the rest from reference TRBV7-3 and TRBJ2-5 gives the full variable domain: GAGVSQTPSNKVTEKGKYVELRCDPISGHTALYWYRQSLGQGPEFLIYFQGTGAADDSGLPNDRFFAVRPEGSVSTLKIQRTERGDSAVYLCASSPPIIELAGRFQETQYFGPGTRLLVL.

This clone was recorded a few times. The rearrangement uses TRBV18 and TRBJ2-1, with 8 positions matching TRBD2. This CDR3 spans 15 amino acids. V lost 3 bases, J lost 5 bases, and 6 bases stayed unmatched. The germline CDR1 and CDR2 sequences are KGHSH and LQKENI. CDR3 region: CASSPSGTRNNEQFF. The CDR3 DNA follows: TGTGCCAGCTCACCGTCCGGGACTAGGAACAATGAGCAGTTCTTC.

This chain joins TRBV27 and TRBJ2-7; tentative D call: TRBD2 (6 bases). The CDR3 contains 15 residues. Trimming removed 5 bases from V and 3 bases from J, with 17 bases in between. CDR1 is MNHEY and CDR2 is SMNVEV in the germline V gene (reference sequence). The CDR3 nucleotides read TGTGCCAGCAGTACCGCCGGGACTGCGAACTACGAGCAGTACTTC. Protein: CASSTAGTANYEQYF.

This rearrangement joins TRBV7-6 to TRBJ2-2; 9 positions match TRBD1. From germline, CDR1 is SGHVS and CDR2 FNYEAQ. J lost 7 bases, V lost 3 bases, and 9 bases had no gene match. The CDR3 contains 16 residues. The CDR3: CASSFGTGMMIGELFF. The CDR3 region has the DNA TGTGCCAGCAGCTTCGGGACAGGGATGATGATCGGGGAGCTGTTTTTT.

V usage is TRBV27 and J usage is TRBJ2-3; 8 nucleotides match TRBD2. After removal of 3 bases from V and 2 bases from J, the junction contained 7 bases not matched to a gene. CDR1 is MNHEY, CDR2 SMNVEV, per germline (reference sequence). The CDR3 covers 16 residues. This CDR3 reads CASSFSSGLLTDTQYF. The CDR3 DNA reads as TGTGCCAGCAGTTTCTCTAGCGGGCTTCTCACAGATACGCAGTATTTT.

This chain joins TRBV29-1 and TRBJ2-2; 7 bases align to TRBD1. J lost 0 bases, V lost 4 bases, and 11 bases had no gene match. Germline V gives CDR1 SQVTM, CDR2 ANQGSEA. CDR3 length equals 17 residues. The CDR3 DNA is TGCAGCGTTGCGTCCCGTACTGGGACAGCGAACACCGGGGAGCTGTTTTTT. Protein sequence: CSVASRTGTANTGELFF.